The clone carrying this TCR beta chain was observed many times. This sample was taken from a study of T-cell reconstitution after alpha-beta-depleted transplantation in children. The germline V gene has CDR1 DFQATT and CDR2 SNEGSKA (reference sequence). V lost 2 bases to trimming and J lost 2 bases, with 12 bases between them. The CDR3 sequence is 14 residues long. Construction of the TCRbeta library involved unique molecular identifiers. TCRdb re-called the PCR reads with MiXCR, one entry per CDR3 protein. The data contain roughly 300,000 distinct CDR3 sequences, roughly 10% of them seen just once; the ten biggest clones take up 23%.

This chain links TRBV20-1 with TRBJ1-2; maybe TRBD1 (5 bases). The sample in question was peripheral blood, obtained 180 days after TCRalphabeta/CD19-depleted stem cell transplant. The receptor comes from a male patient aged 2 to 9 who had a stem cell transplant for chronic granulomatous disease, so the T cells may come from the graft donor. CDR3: CSARSRGGNYGYTF. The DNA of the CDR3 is TGCAGTGCTAGATCTAGGGGCGGGAACTATGGCTACACCTTC.